The 29 T cell receptor beta chains below come from one sample, sequenced in a study of blood T cell repertoires in COVID-19. TCRdb's table, derived via immunoSEQ multiplex PCR, lists solely in-frame clones and lacks some. The sample has roughly 73,000 clones, around 86% seen once. Sequencing was carried out using peripheral blood. The receptors stem from a man in his 70s with active COVID-19.

CDR3 bases: TGTGCCAGCAGCTTAGCCGGTCGGGCGGGAGGGCAGGACGAGCAGTACTTC. Its protein product is CASSLAGRAGGQDEQYF. This chain connects TRBV11-2 to TRBJ2-7, with 9 bases matching TRBD2. J gave up 5 bases and V 1 base, and 12 bases lay outside the gene matches. Per germline, CDR1 SGHAT and CDR2 FQNNGV. This CDR3 has 17 residues.

The chain links TRBV27 to TRBJ2-7; 8 positions agree with TRBD2. Germline values: CDR1 MNHEY, CDR2 SMNVEV (reference sequence). CDR3 size: 19 residues. J was trimmed by 0 bases and V by 1 base; bases with no gene match: 14. The chain's CDR3 is CASSLYSTTGGRGSYEQYF. The CDR3 region has the DNA TGTGCCAGCAGTTTATACTCCACGACGGGAGGGCGGGGCTCCTACGAGCAGTACTTC.

The chain has TRBV5-1 and TRBJ1-4, with a weak D call TRBD1 (6 bases). CDR1 and CDR2 (germline): SGHRS, YFSETQ. Trimming stripped 4 bases from V and 11 bases from J, with 21 bases between. The CDR3 spans 15 residues. The CDR3 region has the DNA TGCGCCAGCAGCCCTGGGGACACGGGTAGGGGGAAACTGTTTTTT. Its translation is CASSPGDTGRGKLFF.

The gene calls are TRBV9 and TRBJ2-7, with 11 bases matching TRBD2. The V gene's germline CDR1 is SGDLS and CDR2 YYNGEE. V trimming: 0 bases; J trimming: 0 bases; junction bases outside the gene matches: 8. This CDR3 spans 18 amino acids. CDR3 DNA: TGTGCCAGCAGCGTAGGGGGGGGACTAGCGGCCCCCTCCTACGAGCAGTACTTC. Amino acids: CASSVGGGLAAPSYEQYF.

V is TRBV30 and J is TRBJ1-1; possible D gene TRBD1, 5 bases. The V end lost 3 bases, the J end lost 4 bases, and 12 bases lay between the germline ends. This CDR3 is built from 13 residues. Germline-derived CDR1 and CDR2 are GTSNPN and SVGIG (reference sequence). This CDR3 reads CAWSQWGGTEAFF. The CDR3 DNA follows: TGTGCCTGGAGCCAGTGGGGGGGCACTGAAGCTTTCTTT.

The gene calls are TRBV7-6 and TRBJ2-7; perhaps TRBD2 as D (6 bases). Trimming removed 1 base at V and 5 bases at J, with 12 bases between. The CDR3 spans 14 residues. CDR1 SGHVS and CDR2 FNYEAQ come from the germline V gene. CDR3 in amino acids: CASSLGLASDEQYF. Written as DNA, the CDR3 is TGTGCCAGCAGCTTAGGTCTAGCGTCCGACGAGCAGTACTTC. The full variable domain, its missing parts supplied by reference TRBV7-6 and TRBJ2-7, is GAGVSQSPRYKVTKRGQDVALRCDPISGHVSLYWYRQALGQGPEFLTYFNYEAQQDKSGLPNDRFSAERPEGSISTLTIQRTEQRDSAMYRCASSLGLASDEQYFGPGTRLTVT.

This clone occurred once. The chain couples TRBV6-1 to TRBJ2-7; 8 nucleotides line up with TRBD1. The V segment lost 3 bases and the J segment 6 bases; nucleotides outside the gene matches: 13. This CDR3 comprises 16 residues. CDR1 is MNHNS, CDR2 SASEGT, per germline. The CDR3 region has the DNA TGTGCCAGCAGTGACCCCGGGCGACAGGGGTCGGTCGAGCAGTACTTC. Amino acids: CASSDPGRQGSVEQYF.

The genes are TRBV10-3 and TRBJ2-3; 7 bases fit TRBD2. The CDR3 contains 14 residues. CDR1 is ENHRY, CDR2 SYGVKD, per germline. The trim removed 8 bases at V and 5 bases at J, leaving 10 bases unmatched. The DNA of the CDR3 is TGTGCCATCCGGGCGGGAGCCGGGGGAGATACGCAGTATTTT. Its translation: CAIRAGAGGDTQYF.

This clone appeared a single time. The rearrangement uses TRBV9 and TRBJ2-4, with D tentatively TRBD2 (5 bases). Trimming shortened V by 0 bases and J by 1 base, and 14 bases separated the two germline ends. The germline gives CDR1 SGDLS, CDR2 YYNGEE. This CDR3 has 17 residues. This CDR3 is CASSVGDLSGAKNIQYF. The CDR3 DNA is TGTGCCAGCAGCGTAGGAGACCTCTCGGGGGCCAAAAACATTCAGTACTTC.

The V call is TRBV19, the J call TRBJ1-5; D might be TRBD1 (5 bases). Germline V lookup: CDR1 LNHDA, CDR2 SQIVND (reference sequence). The CDR3 consists of 14 residues. The V end lost 6 bases, the J end lost 2 bases, and 11 bases lay between the germline ends. CDR3 sequence (DNA): TGTGCCAGTAGCCCTCCGGGGGGCAATCAGCCCCAGCATTTT. Its protein product is CASSPPGGNQPQHF.

This clone has a handful of counts. The chain employs TRBV3-1 (or the pseudogene TRBV3-2) and TRBJ2-1, with TRBD2 identical over 8 bases. Trimming cost V 2 bases and J 5 bases; bases outside gene matches: 23. The CDR3 sequence is 21 residues long. Looked up from germline, CDR1 is LGHDT and CDR2 is YNNKEL (reference sequence). The CDR3 protein is CASSQTSWNREGREAHNEQFF. The DNA of the CDR3 is TGTGCCAGCAGCCAAACAAGTTGGAACAGGGAAGGGCGGGAGGCCCACAATGAGCAGTTCTTC.

The V and J genes are TRBV4-2 and TRBJ2-3; TRBD2 agrees at 9 bases. CDR1 is LGHNA, CDR2 YNFKEQ, per germline. The CDR3 length is 17 residues. Losses at the gene ends were 1 base for V and 4 bases for J; bases not matched to a gene: 9. In DNA form, the CDR3 reads TGTGCCAGCAGCCAAGGCCCCCTAGCGGGAATCGCAGATACGCAGTATTTT. Amino acids: CASSQGPLAGIADTQYF.

The rearrangement joins TRBV28 to TRBJ1-2; 11 bases fit TRBD1. V lost 8 bases and J lost 8; bases outside the gene matches: 10. There are 14 residues in the CDR3. The germline V gene has CDR1 MDHEN and CDR2 SYDVKM. The CDR3 DNA reads TGTGCCAGCGGACAGGGGGCGCCTCGTGGGGGCTACACCTTC. It encodes CASGQGAPRGGYTF.

The chain joins TRBV3-1 (or the pseudogene TRBV3-2) to TRBJ2-3; 7 nucleotides agree with TRBD2. Unmatched junction bases numbered 14, after V lost 4 bases and J lost 1 base. The germline gives CDR1 LGHDT, CDR2 YNNKEL (reference sequence). This CDR3 contains 18 residues. The CDR3 region has the DNA TGTGCCAGCAGCCGGGGGTGGGGGAGGGCCCTCGGCACAGATACGCAGTATTTT. Translating it yields CASSRGWGRALGTDTQYF.

J is TRBJ2-7 and V is TRBV11-2, with 7 positions matching TRBD1. The CDR3 has 13 amino acids. The V segment lost 0 bases and the J segment 7 bases; nucleotides outside the gene matches: 3. The germline V gene has CDR1 SGHAT and CDR2 FQNNGV. DNA of the CDR3: TGTGCCAGCAGCTTAGATCGGGACAGAGAGCAGTACTTC. It encodes CASSLDRDREQYF.

This clone was picked up a small number of times. This chain joins TRBV18 and TRBJ1-5; no reliable D call. Trimming took off 5 bases at V and 0 bases at J, with 8 bases between the two ends. The CDR3 length is 14 residues. Germline CDR1 and CDR2: KGHSH and LQKENI. For the CDR3, the DNA is TGTGCCAGCTCATCCGGGAATAGCAATCAGCCCCAGCATTTT. Translation: CASSSGNSNQPQHF.

V usage is TRBV7-2 and J usage is TRBJ2-5, with D maybe TRBD2 (6 bases). The V end lost 3 bases, the J end lost 5 bases, and 13 bases lay between the germline ends. Looked up from germline, CDR1 is SGHTA and CDR2 is FQGNSA. The CDR3 extends over 14 amino acids. DNA of the CDR3: TGTGCCAGCAGCTTGTCCCGGGCGGGGGAGACCCAGTACTTC. This encodes CASSLSRAGETQYF.

The chain is built from TRBV10-3 and TRBJ2-5; 9 bases are shared with TRBD1. V trimming: 10 bases; J trimming: 3 bases; junction bases outside the gene matches: 15. Germline V gene data show CDR1 as ENHRY and CDR2 as SYGVKD. This CDR3 contains 16 residues. DNA of the CDR3: TGTGCCACCGCCCCTCGGACAGGGGCGAACAAAGAGACCCAGTACTTC. Its protein is CATAPRTGANKETQYF.

The chain combines TRBV27 with TRBJ1-6; 8 nucleotides agree with TRBD1. The CDR3 extends over 15 amino acids. V shed 5 bases, J shed 7 bases, and the junction held 7 bases outside the gene matches. CDR1 is MNHEY and CDR2 is SMNVEV in the germline V gene (reference sequence). The CDR3 reads CASSTGGTPNSPLHF. CDR3 sequence (DNA): TGTGCCAGCAGTACAGGGGGGACTCCCAATTCACCCCTCCACTTT.

This chain joins TRBV10-2 and TRBJ2-5; D is undetermined. Germline V lookup: CDR1 WSHSY, CDR2 SAAADI. The CDR3 runs 11 residues. V dropped 4 bases and J dropped 4 bases, with 4 bases sitting between them. The CDR3 nucleotides are TGCGCCAGCAGTGCGGGAGAGACCCAGTACTTC. Protein product: CASSAGETQYF.

The chain uses TRBV28 and TRBJ2-3; D possibly corresponds to TRBD2 (7 bases). This CDR3 spans 13 amino acids. Germline V lookup: CDR1 MDHEN, CDR2 SYDVKM. Trimming cost V 8 bases and J 6 bases, with 15 bases left between them. In nucleotides, the CDR3 is TGTGCCAGCCGGCTGGGAGGGGGGGATACGCAGTATTTT. As protein: CASRLGGGDTQYF. Filled out from reference TRBV28 and TRBJ2-3, the complete variable domain reads DVKVTQSSRYLVKRTGEKVFLECVQDMDHENMFWYRQDPGLGLRLIYFSYDVKMKEKGDIPEGYSVSREKKERFSLILESASTNQTSMYLCASRLGGGDTQYFGPGTRLTVL.

This clone appeared once. The chain recombines TRBV5-4 with TRBJ2-1, with 7 bases that match TRBD1. Germline assignment: CDR1 SGHNT and CDR2 YYREEE (reference sequence). This CDR3 has 15 residues. Unmatched junction bases numbered 9, after V lost 4 bases and J lost 5 bases. CDR3: CASSPGTDPNNEQFF. CDR3 nucleotide sequence: TGTGCCAGCAGCCCCGGGACAGACCCTAACAATGAGCAGTTCTTC. Filled out from reference TRBV5-4 and TRBJ2-1, the complete variable domain reads ETGVTQSPTHLIKTRGQQVTLRCSSQSGHNTVSWYQQALGQGPQFIFQYYREEENGRGNFPPRFSGLQFPNYSSELNVNALELDDSALYLCASSPGTDPNNEQFFGPGTRLTVL.

For the CDR3, the DNA is TGTGCCAGCAGGGGGGACAGTGGATACATCGGGGAGCTGTTTTTT. Translated, it gives CASRGDSGYIGELFF. J is TRBJ2-2 and V is TRBV2; 7 bases map to TRBD1. The CDR3 sequence is 15 residues long. With 6 bases clipped from V and 7 bases from J, the junction kept 11 bases outside the gene matches. Germline V gene data show CDR1 as SNHLY and CDR2 as FYNNEI.

The chain couples TRBV11-3 to TRBJ2-3, with unresolved D. Germline V lookup: CDR1 SGHNT, CDR2 YENEEA. The germline V and J ends were trimmed by 6 bases and 1 base, with 14 bases remaining between them. The CDR3 consists of 15 residues. CDR3 DNA: TGTGCCAGCAGGGGTGGGCTGCAAGGCACAGATACGCAGTATTTT. This sequence encodes CASRGGLQGTDTQYF.

The chain carries TRBV5-1 and TRBJ1-1, with D unresolved. This CDR3 has 14 amino acids. V lost 2 bases, J lost 0 bases, and 8 bases lay in between. Germline V gene lookup returns CDR1 SGHRS and CDR2 YFSETQ. CDR3: CASSLWQMNTEAFF. As DNA, the CDR3 is TGCGCCAGCAGCTTATGGCAGATGAACACTGAAGCTTTCTTT.

This clone was recorded only once. This chain uses TRBV19 with TRBJ1-1; D is unresolved. This CDR3 comprises 14 residues. V was pared by 6 bases and J by 1 base, with 12 bases between. CDR1 is LNHDA, CDR2 SQIVND, per germline (reference sequence). The CDR3 nucleotides read TGTGCCAGTAGCCCAACGACACAGAACACTGAAGCTTTCTTT. Translation gives CASSPTTQNTEAFF.

The chain joins TRBV30 to TRBJ1-5; possibly TRBD1 for D (6 bases). The length of the CDR3 is 16 residues. V was cut by 2 bases and J by 4 bases, with 18 bases left in between. Germline CDR1 is GTSNPN and CDR2 is SVGIG (reference sequence). The CDR3 spells CAWSSTGRDSNQPQHF. CDR3 nucleotides: TGTGCCTGGAGTTCCACAGGGAGGGACTCTAATCAGCCCCAGCATTTT. The full variable domain, in which reference TRBV30 and TRBJ1-5 provide the parts outside the CDR3, is SQTIHQWPATLVQPVGSPLSLECTVEGTSNPNLYWYRQAAGRGLQLLFYSVGIGQISSEVPQNLSASRPQDRQFILSSKKLLLSDSGFYLCAWSSTGRDSNQPQHFGDGTRLSIL.

The genes are TRBV11-2 and TRBJ2-3; maybe TRBD2 (6 bases). Germline CDR1 SGHAT, CDR2 FQNNGV. Trimming pared 5 bases from V and 3 bases from J, leaving 21 bases between. CDR3 length: 17 amino acids. CDR3: CASSLGLGVSGTDTQYF. The CDR3 DNA sequence: TGTGCCAGCAGCCTAGGACTGGGGGTTAGCGGTACAGATACGCAGTATTTT.

The rearrangement joins TRBV7-9 to TRBJ2-7, with 8 bases that match TRBD1. The CDR3 loop spans 14 amino acids. The germline gives CDR1 SEHNR, CDR2 FQNEAQ (reference sequence). With 5 bases clipped from V and 6 bases from J, the junction kept 9 bases outside the gene matches. CDR3 in DNA: TGTGCCAGCAGCACCGGGCAGGGGGCGGTCGAGCAGTACTTC. Its protein product is CASSTGQGAVEQYF.